The text below deals with one TCR beta chain. Antigen unknown. This record belongs to a study of T cell responses to AZD1222 COVID-19 vaccine. The germline V gene encodes CDR1 MNHEY and CDR2 SMNVEV (reference sequence). V lost 0 bases and J lost 3; bases outside the gene matches: 9. The CDR3 is 17 residues long. General study points: Clonal diversity may have been underestimated, and the donors were mostly white British, with more females than males. Just a handful of AZD1222 recipients tested seropositive at baseline.

Here immunoSEQ multiplex PCR was the method, and the copy in TCRdb shows in-frame clones only, minus some. The profile shows tens of thousands of clones, roughly 90% of them singletons. Sequencing was performed on peripheral blood, taken on day 0 of AZD1222 vaccination. The receptor was isolated from an adult in good health. The chain has TRBV27 and TRBJ2-5; 8 nucleotides line up with TRBD1. CDR3 sequence (DNA): TGTGCCAGCAGTTTATCCTTCCGGACAGGGTGGGAAGAGACCCAGTACTTC. It codes for CASSLSFRTGWEETQYF.